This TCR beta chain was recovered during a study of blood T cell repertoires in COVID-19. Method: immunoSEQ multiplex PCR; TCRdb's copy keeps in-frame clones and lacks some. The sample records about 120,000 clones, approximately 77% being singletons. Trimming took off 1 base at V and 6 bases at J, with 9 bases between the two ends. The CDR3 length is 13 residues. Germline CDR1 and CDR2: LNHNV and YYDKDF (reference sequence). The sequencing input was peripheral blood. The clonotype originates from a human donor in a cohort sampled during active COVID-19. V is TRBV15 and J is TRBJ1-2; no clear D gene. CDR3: CATSRVQRDGYTF. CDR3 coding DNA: TGTGCCACCAGCAGAGTACAGAGGGATGGCTACACCTTC.